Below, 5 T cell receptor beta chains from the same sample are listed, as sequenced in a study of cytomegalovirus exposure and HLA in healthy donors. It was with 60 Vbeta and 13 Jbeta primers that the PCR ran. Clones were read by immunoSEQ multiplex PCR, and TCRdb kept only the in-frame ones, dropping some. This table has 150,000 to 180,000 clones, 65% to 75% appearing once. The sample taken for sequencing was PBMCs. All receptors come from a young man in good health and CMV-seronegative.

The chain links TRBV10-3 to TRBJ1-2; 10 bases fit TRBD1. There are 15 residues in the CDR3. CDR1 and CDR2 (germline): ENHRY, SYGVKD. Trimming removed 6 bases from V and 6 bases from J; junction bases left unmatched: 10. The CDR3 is CAIRPGQGRKDGYTF. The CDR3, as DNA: TGTGCCATCAGGCCGGGACAGGGGAGAAAAGATGGCTACACCTTC.

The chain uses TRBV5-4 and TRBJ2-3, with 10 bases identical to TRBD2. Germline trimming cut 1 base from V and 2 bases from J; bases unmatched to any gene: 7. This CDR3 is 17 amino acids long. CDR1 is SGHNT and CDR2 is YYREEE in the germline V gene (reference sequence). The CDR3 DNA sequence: TGTGCCAGCAGCTTGCGAATAGCGGGGGGTATCACAGATACGCAGTATTTT. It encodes CASSLRIAGGITDTQYF.

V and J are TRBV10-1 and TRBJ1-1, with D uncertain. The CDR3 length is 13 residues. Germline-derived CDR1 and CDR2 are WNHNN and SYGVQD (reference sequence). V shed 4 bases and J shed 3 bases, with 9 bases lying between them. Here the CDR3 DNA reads TGCGCCAGCAGTGTCCTACCTTACACTGAAGCTTTCTTT. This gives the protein CASSVLPYTEAFF.

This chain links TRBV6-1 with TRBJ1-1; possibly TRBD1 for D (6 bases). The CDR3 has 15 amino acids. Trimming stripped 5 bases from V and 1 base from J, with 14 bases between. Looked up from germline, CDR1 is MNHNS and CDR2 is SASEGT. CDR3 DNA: TGTGCCAGCAGTCCCATTACAGGGAGGAACACTGAAGCTTTCTTT. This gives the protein CASSPITGRNTEAFF.

The CDR3 sequence is CASSYSPGGRYEQYF. The DNA for the CDR3 is TGTGCCAGCAGTTACTCACCAGGGGGCAGGTACGAGCAGTACTTC. This chain uses TRBV6-5 with TRBJ2-7; 8 bases align to TRBD1. The CDR3 runs to 15 residues. Germline lookup yields CDR1 MNHEY and CDR2 SVGAGI. V gave up 0 bases and J gave up 4 bases; unmatched junction bases: 5.